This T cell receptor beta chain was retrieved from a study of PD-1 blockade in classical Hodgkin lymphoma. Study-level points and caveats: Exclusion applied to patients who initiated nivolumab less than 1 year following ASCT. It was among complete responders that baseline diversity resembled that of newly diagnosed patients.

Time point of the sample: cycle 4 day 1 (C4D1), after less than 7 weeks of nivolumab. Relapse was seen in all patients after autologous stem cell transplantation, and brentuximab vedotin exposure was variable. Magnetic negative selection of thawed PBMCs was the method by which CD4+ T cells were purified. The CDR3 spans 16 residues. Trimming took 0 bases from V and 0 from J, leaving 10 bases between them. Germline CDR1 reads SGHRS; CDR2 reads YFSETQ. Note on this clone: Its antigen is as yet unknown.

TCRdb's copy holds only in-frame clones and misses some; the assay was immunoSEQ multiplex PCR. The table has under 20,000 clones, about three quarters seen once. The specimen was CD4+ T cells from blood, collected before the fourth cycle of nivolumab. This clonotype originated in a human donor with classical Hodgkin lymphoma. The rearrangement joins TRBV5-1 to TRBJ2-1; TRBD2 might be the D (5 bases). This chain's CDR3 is CASSLAVGISYNEQFF. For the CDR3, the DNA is TGCGCCAGCAGCTTGGCAGTCGGGATCTCCTACAATGAGCAGTTCTTC.